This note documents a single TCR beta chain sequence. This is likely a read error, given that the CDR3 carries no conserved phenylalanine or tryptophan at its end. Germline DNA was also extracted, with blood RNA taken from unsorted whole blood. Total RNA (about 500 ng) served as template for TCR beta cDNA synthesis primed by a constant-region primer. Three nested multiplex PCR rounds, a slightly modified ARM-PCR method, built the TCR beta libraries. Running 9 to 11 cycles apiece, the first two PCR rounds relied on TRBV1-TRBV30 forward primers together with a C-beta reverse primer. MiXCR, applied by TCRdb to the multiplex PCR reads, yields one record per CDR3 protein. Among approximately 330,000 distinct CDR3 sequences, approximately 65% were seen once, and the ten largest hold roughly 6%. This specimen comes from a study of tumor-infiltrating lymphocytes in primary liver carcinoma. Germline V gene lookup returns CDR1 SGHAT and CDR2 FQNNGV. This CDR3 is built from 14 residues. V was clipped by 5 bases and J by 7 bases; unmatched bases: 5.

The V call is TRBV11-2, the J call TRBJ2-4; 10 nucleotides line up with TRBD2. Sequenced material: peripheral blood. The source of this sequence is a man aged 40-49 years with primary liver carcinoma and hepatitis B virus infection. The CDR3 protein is CASSIAGGLNIQYL. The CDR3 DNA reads TGTGCCAGCAGCATAGCGGGGGGTTTGAACATTCAGTACCTC.